This T cell receptor (beta chain) was documented in a study of neoadjuvant nivolumab and ipilimumab in lung cancer. Study conclusions and caveats: Only two of four nivolumab-treated tumors gained richness and clonality by surgery.

This table comes from immunoSEQ multiplex PCR, and its TCRdb copy is limited to in-frame clones, with some not included. The sample contains about 4,300 clones, 81% of which appear only once. Note on this clone: Its specificity is not known.

This clonotype was obtained from an adult with non-small cell lung cancer. Some clones in this sample may be carry-over from other donors' samples. The sequencing here drew on normal lung tissue adjacent to the tumor, taken after neoadjuvant nivolumab, alone or with ipilimumab, at or shortly before surgery.

The CDR3 region is CASSLGGQGNQPQHF. The CDR3 DNA reads TGTGCCAGCAGCTTAGGAGGACAGGGAAATCAGCCCCAGCATTTT. This chain connects TRBV7-9 to TRBJ1-5; TRBD1 aligns across 8 bases. Germline assignment: CDR1 SEHNR and CDR2 FQNEAQ (reference sequence). Trimming took 1 base from V and 4 from J; bases not matched to a gene: 3. The CDR3 length is 15 residues.